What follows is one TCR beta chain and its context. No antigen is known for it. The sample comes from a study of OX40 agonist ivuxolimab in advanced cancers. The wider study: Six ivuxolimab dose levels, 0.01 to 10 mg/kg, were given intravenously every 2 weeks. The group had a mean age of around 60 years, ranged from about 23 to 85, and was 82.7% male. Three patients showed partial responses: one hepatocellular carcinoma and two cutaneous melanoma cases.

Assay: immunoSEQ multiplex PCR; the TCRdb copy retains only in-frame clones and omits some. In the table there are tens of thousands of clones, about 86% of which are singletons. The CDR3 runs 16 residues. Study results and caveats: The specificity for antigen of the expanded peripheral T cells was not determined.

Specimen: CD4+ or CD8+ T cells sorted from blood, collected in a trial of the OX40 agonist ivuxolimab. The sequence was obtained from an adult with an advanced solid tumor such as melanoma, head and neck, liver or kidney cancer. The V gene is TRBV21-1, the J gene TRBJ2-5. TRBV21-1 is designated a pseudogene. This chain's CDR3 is CASSKVWMASQETQYF. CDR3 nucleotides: TGTGCCAGCAGCAAAGTATGGATGGCTTCGCAAGAGACCCAGTACTTC.